Sequencing of this T cell receptor beta chain was carried out in a study of T cells after yellow fever vaccination. Study-level information: Some fractions had low cell numbers, and these were prepared with SMART-Seq v4 Ultra Low Input. Broader study findings: CD4 and CD8 compartments shared a small share of clonotypes, likely from convergent recombination. Most clones from primary vaccination were detected again post-booster (roughly 96% CD4, about 85% CD8).

This clonotype was detected ten times or more. The antigen remains undetermined. TCRdb independently ran MiXCR on the 5' RACE reads; one entry per CDR3 protein. This table holds a few hundred thousand distinct CDR3 sequences, 4.1% found once. The receptor comes from a man younger than 30 who received the YFV17D yellow fever vaccine. Source: PBMCs, taken 5 days after the yellow fever booster vaccination.

The CDR3 DNA reads TGTGCCAGCAGCTTAGTTCCCACTGAAGCTTTCTTT. It codes for CASSLVPTEAFF. The chain carries TRBV7-2 and TRBJ1-1; D remains ambiguous. The germline CDR1 and CDR2 sequences are SGHTA and FQGNSA. V was cut by 1 base and J by 4 bases, with 4 bases left in between. This CDR3 contains 12 residues.